The 21 T cell receptor beta chains given below trace back to one sample, sequenced in a study of breast tumors, draining lymph nodes, adjacent tissues. From the multiplex PCR reads, TCRdb called clonotypes with MiXCR, one entry per CDR3 protein. The sample has tens of thousands of distinct CDR3 sequences, 64% seen once. Sequenced input: tumor-adjacent breast tissue. Receptors were obtained from a female donor with breast cancer. Some clones in this sample may be carry-over from other donors' samples.

This sequence joins TRBV7-2 and TRBJ1-2, with D perhaps TRBD1 (6 bases). The V gene's germline CDR1 is SGHTA and CDR2 FQGNSA. The length of the CDR3 is 15 residues. Trimming removed 5 bases from V and 2 bases from J, with 15 bases in between. The CDR3: CASSLLGTGNYGYTF. The CDR3 coding sequence is TGTGCCAGCAGCCTACTCGGAACAGGGAACTATGGCTACACCTTC.

In nucleotides, the CDR3 is TGTGCCATCAAGGACGTCCTGGGCAATTCACCCCTCCACTTT. Encoded protein: CAIKDVLGNSPLHF. The chain joins TRBV10-3 to TRBJ1-6; D unresolved. Looked up from germline, CDR1 is ENHRY and CDR2 is SYGVKD. V lost 7 bases and J 7 bases, leaving 14 bases between the germline ends. This CDR3 has 14 amino acids.

This clonotype was observed many times. The gene calls are TRBV7-3 and TRBJ1-1; D uncertain. V was clipped by 2 bases and J by 3 bases, with 7 bases between them. The CDR3 has 13 amino acids. Germline CDR1 and CDR2: SGHTA and FQGTGA. The CDR3: CASSLEQYTEAFF. The CDR3 DNA is TGTGCCAGCAGCTTAGAACAATACACTGAAGCTTTCTTT.

A remark on this clonotype: Possible read error: a much larger clone is one base away. The chain recombines TRBV6-1 with TRBJ1-1; perhaps TRBD1 as D (6 bases). The germline V gene encodes CDR1 MNHNS and CDR2 SASEGT. This CDR3 contains 15 residues. The CDR3 bases are TGTGCCTGCAGTGACCCCCGGACAGCCAACACTGAAGCTTTCTTT. Amino acids: CACSDPRTANTEAFF.

The chain carries TRBV12-3 or TRBV12-4 and TRBJ1-5; maybe TRBD1 (6 bases). CDR3 length: 14 amino acids. Between the trimmed V and J ends, which lost 6 bases and 5 bases, there was a span of 14 bases. The CDR3 DNA follows: TGTGCCAGCAGGCTGACAGGATCTTATCAGCCCCAGCATTTT. Encoded protein: CASRLTGSYQPQHF.

The CDR3 region has the DNA TGTGCCAGCAGTGAGGGAGCGGGAGGCCTCACAGATACGCAGTATTTT. It translates to CASSEGAGGLTDTQYF. The chain links TRBV2 to TRBJ2-3; 9 nucleotides align to TRBD2. The J segment lost 2 bases and the V segment lost 3 bases, leaving 6 bases of the junction unmatched. The CDR3 extends over 16 amino acids. Germline CDR1 reads SNHLY; CDR2 reads FYNNEI. Drawing the rest from reference TRBV2 and TRBJ2-3, the complete variable domain is EPEVTQTPSHQVTQMGQEVILRCVPISNHLYFYWYRQILGQKVEFLVSFYNNEISEKSEIFDDQFSVERPDGSNFTLKIRSTKLEDSAMYFCASSEGAGGLTDTQYFGPGTRLTVL.

This clonotype was picked up a small number of times. The chain links TRBV30 to TRBJ2-3; D remains ambiguous. V was clipped by 0 bases and J by 1 base, with 2 bases between them. Germline lookup yields CDR1 GTSNPN and CDR2 SVGIG (reference sequence). The CDR3 runs to 12 residues. The CDR3 nucleotides are TGTGCCTGGAGTGTGGGCACAGATACGCAGTATTTT. This gives the protein CAWSVGTDTQYF.

A remark on this clonotype: Being one base from a much bigger clone, this may be a read error. The V call is TRBV2, the J call TRBJ2-3, with D uncertain. The CDR3 totals 12 residues. Germline V gene data show CDR1 as SNHLY and CDR2 as FYNNEI. The CDR3 spells CASSEFPDTQCF. CDR3 DNA sequence: TGTGCCAGCAGTGAATTCCCAGATACGCAGTGTTTT.

The chain links TRBV6-1 to TRBJ2-7; 8 bases match TRBD1. This CDR3 region has 16 residues. V was clipped by 3 bases and J by 0 bases; unmatched bases: 7. The germline V gene encodes CDR1 MNHNS and CDR2 SASEGT. Written as DNA, the CDR3 is TGTGCCAGCAGTGAGAGCAGGGGGCTTAGCTCCTACGAGCAGTACTTC. Residues: CASSESRGLSSYEQYF.

This clonotype was detected once. The chain is built from TRBV30 and TRBJ2-1; 8 bases map to TRBD1. CDR1 GTSNPN and CDR2 SVGIG come from the germline V gene (reference sequence). The junction had 9 bases not matched to a gene; V was cut back by 6 bases and J by 5 bases. The CDR3 spans 14 residues. The DNA for the CDR3 is TGTGCCTGTTATTCTCGGACAGGGCACAATGAGCAGTTCTTC. This translates into CACYSRTGHNEQFF.

This clonotype has a count of ten or more. A read error may be the cause here, since a much bigger clone is one base away. Written as DNA, the CDR3 is TGTGCCAGCAGCTTCTTAATCCCGGGGCGTACCAAAGAGCCCCAGTACTTC. It codes for CASSFLIPGRTKEPQYF. This chain joins TRBV7-8 and TRBJ2-5; possibly TRBD1 or TRBD2 for D (5 bases each). From germline, CDR1 is SGHVS and CDR2 FQNEAQ. The CDR3 consists of 17 residues. The full variable domain, in which reference TRBV7-8 and TRBJ2-5 provide the parts outside the CDR3, is GAGVSQSPRYKVAKRGQDVALRCDPISGHVSLFWYQQALGQGPEFLTYFQNEAQLDKSGLPSDRFFAERPEGSVSTLKIQRTQQEDSAVYLCASSFLIPGRTKEPQYFGPGTRLLVL.

In its sample, this clonotype was seen once. The chain joins TRBV11-1 to TRBJ2-6, with 7 positions matching TRBD1. Trimming cost V 4 bases and J 4 bases; bases outside gene matches: 10. The germline V gene has CDR1 SGHAT and CDR2 FQDESV (reference sequence). The CDR3 contains 17 residues. Here the CDR3 DNA reads TGTGCCAGCAGCTGGGGACAGACCCCTTCGGGGGCCAACGTCCTGACTTTC. Protein sequence: CASSWGQTPSGANVLTF.

This clonotype is categorized as medium-sized. The V and J genes are TRBV18 and TRBJ1-6, with D hard to call. V was shortened by 3 bases and J by 3 bases, with 0 bases between the two germline ends. This CDR3 is built from 12 residues. Germline V lookup: CDR1 KGHSH, CDR2 LQKENI. In DNA, the CDR3 is TGTGCCAGCTCACCCTATAATTCACCCCTCCACTTT. Its protein is CASSPYNSPLHF.

This clonotype appeared a single time. This CDR3 reads CASSGLAGGPENEQFF. CDR3 sequence (DNA): TGTGCCAGCAGCGGACTAGCGGGAGGGCCTGAGAATGAGCAGTTCTTC. The rearrangement joins TRBV7-9 to TRBJ2-1, with 15 positions matching TRBD2. CDR1 is SEHNR and CDR2 is FQNEAQ in the germline V gene (reference sequence). The CDR3 runs 16 residues. V gave up 5 bases and J gave up 7 bases; unmatched junction bases: 6.

This clonotype was seen a single time. The chain joins TRBV5-1 to TRBJ1-2, with a possible D match to TRBD1 (5 bases). Deletions cut 0 bases from V and 0 bases from J, with 12 bases between. This CDR3 has 16 amino acids. Germline V gene lookup returns CDR1 SGHRS and CDR2 YFSETQ. The CDR3, as DNA: TGCGCCAGCAGCTTGGGCAGCGGGGGTGCTAACTATGGCTACACCTTC. The encoded protein is CASSLGSGGANYGYTF.

The rearrangement links TRBV2 to TRBJ2-7, with TRBD2 matching over 15 bases. CDR3 length: 16 residues. Germline trimming cut 5 bases from V and 0 bases from J; bases unmatched to any gene: 2. Germline lookup yields CDR1 SNHLY and CDR2 FYNNEI. CDR3 residues: CASSQGLAGGSYEQYF. CDR3 DNA sequence: TGTGCCAGCAGTCAGGGACTAGCGGGGGGCTCCTACGAGCAGTACTTC.

This clonotype appeared many times. This chain links TRBV9 with TRBJ2-1, with 8 bases matching TRBD2. Germline lookup yields CDR1 SGDLS and CDR2 YYNGEE. J lost 8 bases, V lost 4 bases, and 14 bases had no gene match. The CDR3 is 16 amino acids. CDR3 loop: CASSPRGSGTLDEQFF. CDR3 in DNA: TGTGCCAGCAGCCCCCGGGGTAGCGGGACCTTGGATGAGCAGTTCTTC. The whole variable domain, remainder taken from reference TRBV9 and TRBJ2-1, is DSGVTQTPKHLITATGQRVTLRCSPRSGDLSVYWYQQSLDQGLQFLIQYYNGEERAKGNILERFSAQQFPDLHSELNLSSLELGDSALYFCASSPRGSGTLDEQFFGPGTRLTVL.

This clonotype was seen repeatedly, ten times or more. V and J are TRBV5-1 and TRBJ2-3, with TRBD2 identical over 8 bases. This CDR3 is built from 15 residues. Looked up from germline, CDR1 is SGHRS and CDR2 is YFSETQ. With 1 base clipped from V and 1 base from J, the junction kept 2 bases outside the gene matches. In DNA, the CDR3 is TGCGCCAGCAGCTTGATTAGCGGGGGCACAGATACGCAGTATTTT. It is translated as CASSLISGGTDTQYF.

This clonotype ranks as medium-sized. This sequence joins TRBV20-1 and TRBJ2-7; 9 bases line up with TRBD2. The J segment lost 3 bases and the V segment lost 3 bases, leaving 6 bases of the junction unmatched. The CDR3 loop spans 14 amino acids. Germline V CDR1 and CDR2: DFQATT, SNEGSKA (reference sequence). As DNA, the CDR3 is TGCAGTGCTAGGAGTGCGGGGGGGGTCTACGAGCAGTACTTC. The encoded protein is CSARSAGGVYEQYF.

Notes on this clonotype: One end of the junction fails to match germline, which may point to a read error. The rearrangement uses TRBV20-1 and TRBJ2-5, with 16 nucleotides matching TRBD2. There are 17 residues in the CDR3. Germline V lookup: CDR1 DFQATT, CDR2 SNEGSKA (reference sequence). This chain's CDR3 is CSATDGGLAGGGETQYF. In DNA, the CDR3 is TGTAGTGCTACCGACGGGGGACTAGCGGGGGGGGGTGAGACCCAGTACTTC.

This sequence joins TRBV7-8 and TRBJ1-4; D is perhaps TRBD1 (5 bases). Germline V gene sequence: CDR1 SGHVS, CDR2 FQNEAQ. This CDR3 has 14 residues. V lost 3 bases and J 5 bases, leaving 10 bases between the germline ends. CDR3 region: CASSLGTANEKLFF. In nucleotides, the CDR3 is TGTGCCAGCAGCTTGGGGACTGCAAATGAAAAACTGTTTTTT.